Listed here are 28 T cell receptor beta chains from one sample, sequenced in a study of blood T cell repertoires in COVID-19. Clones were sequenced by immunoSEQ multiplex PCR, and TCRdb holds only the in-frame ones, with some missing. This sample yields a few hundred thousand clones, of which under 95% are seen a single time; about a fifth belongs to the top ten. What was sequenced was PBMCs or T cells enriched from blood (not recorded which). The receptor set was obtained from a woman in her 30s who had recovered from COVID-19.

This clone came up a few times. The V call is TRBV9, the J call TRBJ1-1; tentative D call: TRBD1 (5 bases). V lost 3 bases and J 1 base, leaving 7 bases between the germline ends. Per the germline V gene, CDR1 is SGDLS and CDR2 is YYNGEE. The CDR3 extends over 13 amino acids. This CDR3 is CASSAQGNTEAFF. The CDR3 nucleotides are TGTGCCAGCAGCGCTCAGGGGAACACTGAAGCTTTCTTT.

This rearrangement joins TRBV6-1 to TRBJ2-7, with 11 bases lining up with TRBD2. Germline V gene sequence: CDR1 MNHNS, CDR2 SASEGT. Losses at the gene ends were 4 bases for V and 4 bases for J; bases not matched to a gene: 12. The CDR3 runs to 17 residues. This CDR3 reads CASSGPSGGSPFYEQYF. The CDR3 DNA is TGTGCCAGCAGTGGCCCTAGCGGGGGGTCCCCTTTTTACGAGCAGTACTTC.

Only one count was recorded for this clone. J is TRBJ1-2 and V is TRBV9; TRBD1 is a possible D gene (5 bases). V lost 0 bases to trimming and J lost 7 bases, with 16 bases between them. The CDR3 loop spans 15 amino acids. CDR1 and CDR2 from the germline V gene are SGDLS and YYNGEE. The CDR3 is CASSVEPLGARGYTF. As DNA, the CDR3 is TGTGCCAGCAGCGTAGAACCCCTAGGGGCGCGTGGCTACACCTTC.

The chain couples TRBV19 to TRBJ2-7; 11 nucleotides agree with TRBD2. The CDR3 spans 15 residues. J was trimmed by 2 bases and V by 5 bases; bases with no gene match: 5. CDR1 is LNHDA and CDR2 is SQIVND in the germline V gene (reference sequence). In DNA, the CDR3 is TGTGCCAGTAGTTCTCCGACTAGCGGGGCCTACGAGCAGTACTTC. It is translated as CASSSPTSGAYEQYF.

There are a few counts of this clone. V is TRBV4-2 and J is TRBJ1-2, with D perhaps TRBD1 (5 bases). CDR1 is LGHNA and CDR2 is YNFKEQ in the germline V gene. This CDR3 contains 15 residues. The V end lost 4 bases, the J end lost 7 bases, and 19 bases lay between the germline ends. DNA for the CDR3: TGTGCCAGCAGCCGAATCCAGGGCCCCTGGGGTGGCTACACCTTC. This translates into CASSRIQGPWGGYTF.

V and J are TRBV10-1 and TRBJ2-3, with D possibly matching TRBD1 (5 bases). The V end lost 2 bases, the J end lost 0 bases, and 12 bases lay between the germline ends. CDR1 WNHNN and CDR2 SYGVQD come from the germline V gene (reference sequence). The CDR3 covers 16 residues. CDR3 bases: TGCGCCAGCAGTGAGCGGCGCAGGGCTAGCACAGATACGCAGTATTTT. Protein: CASSERRRASTDTQYF.

CDR3 sequence reads: CASSPAFTGGASPLHF. The CDR3 coding sequence is TGTGCCAGCTCACCGGCGTTCACGGGGGGCGCTTCACCCCTCCACTTT. The chain employs TRBV18 and TRBJ1-6, with D perhaps TRBD1 (6 bases). The CDR3 length is 16 residues. Germline V lookup: CDR1 KGHSH, CDR2 LQKENI. Trimming pared 3 bases from V and 9 bases from J, leaving 18 bases between.

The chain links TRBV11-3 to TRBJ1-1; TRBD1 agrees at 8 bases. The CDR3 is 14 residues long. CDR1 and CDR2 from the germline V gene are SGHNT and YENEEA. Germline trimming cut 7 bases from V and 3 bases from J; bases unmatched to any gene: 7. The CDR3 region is CASTRTGRDTEAFF. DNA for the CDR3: TGTGCCAGCACCCGGACAGGGAGGGACACTGAAGCTTTCTTT.

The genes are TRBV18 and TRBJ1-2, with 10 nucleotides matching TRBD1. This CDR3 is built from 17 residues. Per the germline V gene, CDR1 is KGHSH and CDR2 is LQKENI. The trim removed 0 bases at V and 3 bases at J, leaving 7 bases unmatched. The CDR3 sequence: CASSPPGQGLIHYGYTF. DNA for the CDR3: TGTGCCAGCTCACCACCGGGACAGGGGTTAATCCACTATGGCTACACCTTC.

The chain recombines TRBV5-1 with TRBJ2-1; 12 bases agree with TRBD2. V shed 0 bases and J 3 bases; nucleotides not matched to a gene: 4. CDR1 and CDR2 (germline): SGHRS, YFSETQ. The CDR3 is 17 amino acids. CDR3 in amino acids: CASSLAPGLAGYNEQFF. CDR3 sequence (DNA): TGCGCCAGCAGCTTGGCGCCGGGACTAGCGGGCTACAATGAGCAGTTCTTC.

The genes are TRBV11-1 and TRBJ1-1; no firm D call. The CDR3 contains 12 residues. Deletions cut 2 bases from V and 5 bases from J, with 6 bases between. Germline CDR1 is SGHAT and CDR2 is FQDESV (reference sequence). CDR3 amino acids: CASSLPGTEAFF. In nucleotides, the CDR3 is TGTGCCAGCAGCTTACCGGGGACTGAAGCTTTCTTT.

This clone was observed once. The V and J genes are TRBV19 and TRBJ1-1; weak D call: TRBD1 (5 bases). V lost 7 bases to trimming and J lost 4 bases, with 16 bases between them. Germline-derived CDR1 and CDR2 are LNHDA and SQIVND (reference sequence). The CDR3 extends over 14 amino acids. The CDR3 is CASTRVGVGTEAFF. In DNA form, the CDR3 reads TGTGCCAGTACCCGGGTAGGGGTGGGCACTGAAGCTTTCTTT.

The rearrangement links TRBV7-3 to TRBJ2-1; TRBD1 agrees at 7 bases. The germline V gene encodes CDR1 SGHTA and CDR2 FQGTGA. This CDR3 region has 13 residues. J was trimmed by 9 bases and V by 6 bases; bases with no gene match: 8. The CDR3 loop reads CASRDRADGEQFF. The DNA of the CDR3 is TGTGCCAGCAGAGACAGGGCTGACGGTGAGCAGTTCTTC.

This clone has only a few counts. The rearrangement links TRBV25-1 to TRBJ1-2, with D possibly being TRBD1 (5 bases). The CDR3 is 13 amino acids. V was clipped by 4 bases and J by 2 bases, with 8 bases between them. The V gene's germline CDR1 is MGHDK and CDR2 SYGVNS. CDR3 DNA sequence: TGTGCCAGCAGTGCGACAGAAAACTATGGCTACACCTTC. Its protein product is CASSATENYGYTF.

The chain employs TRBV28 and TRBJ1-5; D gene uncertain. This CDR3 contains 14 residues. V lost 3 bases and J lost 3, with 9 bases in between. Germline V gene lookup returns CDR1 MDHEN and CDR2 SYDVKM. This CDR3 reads CASSFVQLNQPQHF. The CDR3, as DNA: TGTGCCAGCAGTTTCGTACAGCTCAATCAGCCCCAGCATTTT.

The CDR3 region is CSASTETEAFF. CDR3 coding DNA: TGCAGCGCTTCGACAGAGACTGAAGCTTTCTTT. The chain is built from TRBV29-1 and TRBJ1-1; D may be TRBD1 (5 bases). V lost 7 bases, J lost 5 bases, and 11 bases lay in between. Germline loops: CDR1 SQVTM, CDR2 ANQGSEA. This CDR3 contains 11 residues.

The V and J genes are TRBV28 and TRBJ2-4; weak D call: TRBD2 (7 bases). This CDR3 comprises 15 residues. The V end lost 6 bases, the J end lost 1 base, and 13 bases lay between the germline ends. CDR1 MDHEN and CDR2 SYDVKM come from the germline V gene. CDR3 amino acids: CASRGGGVAKNIQYF. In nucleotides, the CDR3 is TGTGCCAGCAGAGGGGGAGGGGTGGCCAAAAACATTCAGTACTTC.

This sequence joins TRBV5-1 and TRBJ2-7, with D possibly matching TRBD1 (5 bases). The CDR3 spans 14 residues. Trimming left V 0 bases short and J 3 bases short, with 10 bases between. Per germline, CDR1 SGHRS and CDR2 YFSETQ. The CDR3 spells CASSLEGPRYEQYF. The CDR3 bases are TGCGCCAGCAGCTTGGAGGGGCCCCGCTACGAGCAGTACTTC. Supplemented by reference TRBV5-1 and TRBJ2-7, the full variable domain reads KAGVTQTPRYLIKTRGQQVTLSCSPISGHRSVSWYQQTPGQGLQFLFEYFSETQRNKGNFPGRFSGRQFSNSRSEMNVSTLELGDSALYLCASSLEGPRYEQYFGPGTRLTVT.

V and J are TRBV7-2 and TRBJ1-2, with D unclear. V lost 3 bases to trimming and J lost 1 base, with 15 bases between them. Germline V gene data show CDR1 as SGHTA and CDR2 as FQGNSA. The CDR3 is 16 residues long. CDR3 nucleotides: TGTGCCAGCAGCTTGAGTCACGGAGAAGTTAACTATGGCTACACCTTC. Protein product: CASSLSHGEVNYGYTF.

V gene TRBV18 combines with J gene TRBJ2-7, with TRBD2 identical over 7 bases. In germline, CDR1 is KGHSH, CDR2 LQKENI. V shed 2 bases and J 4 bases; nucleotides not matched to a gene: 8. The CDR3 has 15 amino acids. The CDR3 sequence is CASSPGREISYEQYF. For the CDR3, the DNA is TGTGCCAGCTCACCAGGGAGGGAAATCAGTTACGAGCAGTACTTC.

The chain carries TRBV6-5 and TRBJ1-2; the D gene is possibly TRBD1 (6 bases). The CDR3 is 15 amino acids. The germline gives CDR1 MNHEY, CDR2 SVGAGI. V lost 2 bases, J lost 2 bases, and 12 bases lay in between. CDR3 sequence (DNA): TGTGCCAGCAGTTACGTGGCAGGGGACAACTATGGCTACACCTTC. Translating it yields CASSYVAGDNYGYTF.

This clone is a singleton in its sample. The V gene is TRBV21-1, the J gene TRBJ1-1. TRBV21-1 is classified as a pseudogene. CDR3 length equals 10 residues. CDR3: CASMRTEAFF. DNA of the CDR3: TGTGCCAGTATGAGGACTGAAGCTTTCTTT.

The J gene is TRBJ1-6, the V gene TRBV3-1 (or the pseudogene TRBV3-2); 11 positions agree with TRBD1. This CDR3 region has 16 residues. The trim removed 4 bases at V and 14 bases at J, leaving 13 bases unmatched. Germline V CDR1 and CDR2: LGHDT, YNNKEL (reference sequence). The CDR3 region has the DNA TGTGCCAGCAGCCGGGGAGCCGGACAGGGGGCATTGGCCCTCCACTTT. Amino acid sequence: CASSRGAGQGALALHF.

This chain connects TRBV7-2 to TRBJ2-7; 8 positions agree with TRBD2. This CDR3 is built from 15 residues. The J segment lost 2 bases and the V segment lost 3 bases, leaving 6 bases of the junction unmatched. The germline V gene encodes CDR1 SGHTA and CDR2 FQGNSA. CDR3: CASSLGRGVPYEQYF. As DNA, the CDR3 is TGTGCCAGCAGCTTGGGGCGGGGGGTGCCCTACGAGCAGTACTTC.

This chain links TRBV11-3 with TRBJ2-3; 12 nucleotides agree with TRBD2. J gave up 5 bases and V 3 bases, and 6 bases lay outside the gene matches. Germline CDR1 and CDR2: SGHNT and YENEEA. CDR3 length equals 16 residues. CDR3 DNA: TGTGCCAGCAGCTTGGGGCTAGCGGGGGGGCGAGATACGCAGTATTTT. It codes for CASSLGLAGGRDTQYF.

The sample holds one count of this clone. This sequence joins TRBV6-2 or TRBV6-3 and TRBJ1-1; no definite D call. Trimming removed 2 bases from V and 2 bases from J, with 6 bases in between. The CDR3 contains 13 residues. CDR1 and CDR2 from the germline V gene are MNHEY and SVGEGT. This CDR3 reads CASSYGGNTEAFF. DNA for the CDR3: TGTGCCAGCAGTTACGGAGGAAACACTGAAGCTTTCTTT.

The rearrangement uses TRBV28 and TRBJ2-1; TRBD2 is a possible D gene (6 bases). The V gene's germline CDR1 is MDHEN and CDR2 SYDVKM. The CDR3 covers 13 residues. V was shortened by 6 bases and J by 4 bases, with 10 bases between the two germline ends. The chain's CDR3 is CASSFSGYNEQFF. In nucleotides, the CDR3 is TGTGCCAGCAGCTTTAGCGGTTACAATGAGCAGTTCTTC.

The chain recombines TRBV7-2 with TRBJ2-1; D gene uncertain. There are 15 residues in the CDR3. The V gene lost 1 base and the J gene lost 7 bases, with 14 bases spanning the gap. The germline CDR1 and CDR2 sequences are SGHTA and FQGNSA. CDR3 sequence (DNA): TGTGCCAGCAGCTTAGACATCTCCCAAATAAATGAGCAGTTCTTC. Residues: CASSLDISQINEQFF.